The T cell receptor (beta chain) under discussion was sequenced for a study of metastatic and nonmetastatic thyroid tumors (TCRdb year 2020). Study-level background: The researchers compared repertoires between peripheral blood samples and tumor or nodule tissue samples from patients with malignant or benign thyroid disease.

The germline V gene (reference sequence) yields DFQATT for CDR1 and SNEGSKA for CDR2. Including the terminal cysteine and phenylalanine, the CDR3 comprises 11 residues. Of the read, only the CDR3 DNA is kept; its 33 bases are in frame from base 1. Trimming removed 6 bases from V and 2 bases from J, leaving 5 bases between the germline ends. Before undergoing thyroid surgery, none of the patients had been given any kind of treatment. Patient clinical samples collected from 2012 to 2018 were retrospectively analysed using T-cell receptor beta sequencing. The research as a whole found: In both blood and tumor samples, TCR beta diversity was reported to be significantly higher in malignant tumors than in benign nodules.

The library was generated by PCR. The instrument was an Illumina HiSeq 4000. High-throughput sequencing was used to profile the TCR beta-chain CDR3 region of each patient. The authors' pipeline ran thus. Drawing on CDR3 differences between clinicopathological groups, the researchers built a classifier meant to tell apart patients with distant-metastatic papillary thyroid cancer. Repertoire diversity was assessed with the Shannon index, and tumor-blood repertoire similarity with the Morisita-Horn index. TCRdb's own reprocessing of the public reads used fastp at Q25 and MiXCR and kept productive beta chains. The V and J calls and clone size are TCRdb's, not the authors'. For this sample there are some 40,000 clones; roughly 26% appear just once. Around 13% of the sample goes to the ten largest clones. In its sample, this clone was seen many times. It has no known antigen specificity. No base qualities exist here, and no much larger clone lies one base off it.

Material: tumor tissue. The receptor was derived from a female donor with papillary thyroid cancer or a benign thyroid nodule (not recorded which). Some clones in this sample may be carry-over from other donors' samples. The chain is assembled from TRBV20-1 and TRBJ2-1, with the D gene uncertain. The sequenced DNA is TGCAGTGCAGGGACCTACAATGAGCAGTTCTTC. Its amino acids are CSAGTYNEQFF.